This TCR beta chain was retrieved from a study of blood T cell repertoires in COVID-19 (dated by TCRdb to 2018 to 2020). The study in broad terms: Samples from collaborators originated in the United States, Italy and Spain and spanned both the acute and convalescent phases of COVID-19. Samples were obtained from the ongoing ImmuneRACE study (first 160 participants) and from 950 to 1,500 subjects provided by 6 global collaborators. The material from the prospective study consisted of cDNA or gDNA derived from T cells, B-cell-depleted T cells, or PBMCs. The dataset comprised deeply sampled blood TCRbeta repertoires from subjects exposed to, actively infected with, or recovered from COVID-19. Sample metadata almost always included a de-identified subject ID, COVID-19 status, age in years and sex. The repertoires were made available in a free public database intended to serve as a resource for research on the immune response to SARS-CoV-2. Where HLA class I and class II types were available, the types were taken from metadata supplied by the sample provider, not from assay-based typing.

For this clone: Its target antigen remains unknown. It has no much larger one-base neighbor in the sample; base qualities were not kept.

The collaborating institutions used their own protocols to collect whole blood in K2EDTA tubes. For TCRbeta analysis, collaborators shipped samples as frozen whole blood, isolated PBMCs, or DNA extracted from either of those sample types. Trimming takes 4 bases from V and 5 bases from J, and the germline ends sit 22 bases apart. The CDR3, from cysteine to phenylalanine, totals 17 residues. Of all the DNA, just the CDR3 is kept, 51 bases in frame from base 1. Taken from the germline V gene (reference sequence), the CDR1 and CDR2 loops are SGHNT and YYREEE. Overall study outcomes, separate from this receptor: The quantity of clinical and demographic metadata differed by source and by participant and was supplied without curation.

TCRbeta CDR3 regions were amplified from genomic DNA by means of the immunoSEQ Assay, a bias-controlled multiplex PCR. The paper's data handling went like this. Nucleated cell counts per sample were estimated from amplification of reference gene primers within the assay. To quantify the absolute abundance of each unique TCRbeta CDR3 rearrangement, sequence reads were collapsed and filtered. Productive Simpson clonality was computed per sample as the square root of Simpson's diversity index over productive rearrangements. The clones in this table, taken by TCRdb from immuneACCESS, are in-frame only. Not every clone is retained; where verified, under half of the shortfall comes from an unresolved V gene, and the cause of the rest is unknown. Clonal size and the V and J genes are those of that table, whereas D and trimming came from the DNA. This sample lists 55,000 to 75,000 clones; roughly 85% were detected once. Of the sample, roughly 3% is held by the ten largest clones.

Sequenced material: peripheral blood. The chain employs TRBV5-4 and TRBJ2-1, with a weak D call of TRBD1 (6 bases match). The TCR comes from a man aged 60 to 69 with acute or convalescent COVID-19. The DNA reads TGTGCCAGCAGCGCGATTTTTACAGGGACGGTTAACAATGAGCAGTTCTTC. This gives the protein CASSAIFTGTVNNEQFF.